The 17 T cell receptor beta chains reported below all come from one sample, sequenced in a study of T cells after yellow fever vaccination. In TCRdb, the 5' RACE reads were re-called with MiXCR into one record per CDR3 protein. The sample carries more than 3,500 distinct CDR3 sequences, less than 9.5% recorded once. Sequenced material: PBMCs, either bulk or a sorted T-cell subset (CD4+, CD8+, memory, or dextramer-sorted; not recorded which), taken roughly 46 days after the first yellow fever vaccination. The receptors were gathered from a man aged 18 to 29 who received the YFV17D yellow fever vaccine.

This clonotype was seen ten or more times. This sequence joins TRBV10-2 and TRBJ1-2, with TRBD1 identical over 7 bases. The CDR3 contains 15 residues. Germline CDR1 is WSHSY and CDR2 is SAAADI. V trimming: 3 bases; J trimming: 8 bases; junction bases outside the gene matches: 12. The CDR3 DNA sequence: TGCGCCAGCAGTGAACAAGGGACAGTTCTTGAGGGCTACACCTTC. Translating it yields CASSEQGTVLEGYTF.

This clonotype was seen at least ten times. This chain uses TRBV7-9 with TRBJ2-5; 9 positions match TRBD2. Germline V gives CDR1 SEHNR, CDR2 FQNEAQ (reference sequence). V dropped 7 bases and J dropped 4; count of bases not matched to a gene: 10. This CDR3 spans 15 amino acids. CDR3 in DNA: TGTGCCAGCAACCAAGCGGGGGGAGTGGCAGAGACCCAGTACTTC. It yields the protein CASNQAGGVAETQYF. Looking up the rest from reference TRBV7-9 and TRBJ2-5 gives the full variable domain: DTGVSQNPRHKITKRGQNVTFRCDPISEHNRLYWYRQTLGQGPEFLTYFQNEAQLEKSRLLSDRFSAERPKGSFSTLEIQRTEQGDSAMYLCASNQAGGVAETQYFGPGTRLLVL.

The table lists this clonotype with many counts. The rearrangement links TRBV27 to TRBJ2-5; tentative D call: TRBD2 (7 bases). Trimming shortened V by 5 bases and J by 4 bases, and 17 bases separated the two germline ends. The CDR3 is 15 residues long. Germline CDR1 is MNHEY and CDR2 is SMNVEV (reference sequence). CDR3 coding DNA: TGTGCCAGCAGTGATTGGAGGGGGGGCGGAGAGACCCAGTACTTC. Protein sequence: CASSDWRGGGETQYF.

In its sample, this clonotype was seen many times. The chain has TRBV27 and TRBJ1-6; D gene unclear. This CDR3 has 18 amino acids. Germline V gene data show CDR1 as MNHEY and CDR2 as SMNVEV (reference sequence). The V gene lost 5 bases and the J gene lost 1 base, with 18 bases spanning the gap. CDR3 residues: CASSDGRAPLSYNSPLHF. The CDR3 DNA is TGTGCCAGCAGTGACGGACGCGCGCCTCTGTCCTATAATTCACCCCTCCACTTT.

This clonotype was seen at least ten times. The rearrangement links TRBV7-6 to TRBJ2-4; maybe TRBD1 (5 bases). V was trimmed by 0 bases and J by 0 bases, leaving 15 bases between them. The germline CDR1 and CDR2 sequences are SGHVS and FNYEAQ. This CDR3 is built from 18 residues. CDR3 bases: TGTGCCAGCAGCTTAGCTTGGGGCGGACACCTAGCCAAAAACATTCAGTACTTC. It specifies CASSLAWGGHLAKNIQYF. The full variable domain, in which reference TRBV7-6 and TRBJ2-4 provide the parts outside the CDR3, is GAGVSQSPRYKVTKRGQDVALRCDPISGHVSLYWYRQALGQGPEFLTYFNYEAQQDKSGLPNDRFSAERPEGSISTLTIQRTEQRDSAMYRCASSLAWGGHLAKNIQYFGAGTRLSVL.

The chain has TRBV5-4 and TRBJ1-2, with D possibly matching TRBD1 (5 bases). Germline V gene lookup returns CDR1 SGHNT and CDR2 YYREEE (reference sequence). The CDR3 is 15 residues long. Trimming removed 4 bases at V and 7 bases at J, with 20 bases between. CDR3 loop: CASSESLGTTGGYTF. DNA for the CDR3: TGTGCCAGCAGCGAGAGCCTAGGGACGACGGGTGGCTACACCTTC. The full variable domain, in which reference TRBV5-4 and TRBJ1-2 provide the parts outside the CDR3, is ETGVTQSPTHLIKTRGQQVTLRCSSQSGHNTVSWYQQALGQGPQFIFQYYREEENGRGNFPPRFSGLQFPNYSSELNVNALELDDSALYLCASSESLGTTGGYTFGSGTRLTVV.

This clonotype showed up many times. The genes are TRBV11-2 and TRBJ2-1, with 11 bases identical to TRBD2. Germline V gives CDR1 SGHAT, CDR2 FQNNGV. V was clipped by 1 base and J by 6 bases; unmatched bases: 5. The length of the CDR3 is 16 residues. The CDR3 loop is CASSLVRLAGGNEQFF. CDR3 bases: TGTGCCAGCAGCTTAGTAAGGCTAGCGGGGGGCAATGAGCAGTTCTTC. The full variable domain, in which reference TRBV11-2 and TRBJ2-1 provide the parts outside the CDR3, is EAGVAQSPRYKIIEKRQSVAFWCNPISGHATLYWYQQILGQGPKLLIQFQNNGVVDDSQLPKDRFSAERLKGVDSTLKIQPAKLEDSAVYLCASSLVRLAGGNEQFFGPGTRLTVL.

This clonotype was counted ten times or more. The CDR3 DNA sequence: TGTGCCAGCAGTTTGACAGGATGGGAGACCCAGTACTTC. This encodes CASSLTGWETQYF. The chain links TRBV27 to TRBJ2-5; D may be TRBD1 (6 bases). Between the trimmed V and J ends, which lost 3 bases and 5 bases, there was a span of 10 bases. Germline loops: CDR1 MNHEY, CDR2 SMNVEV (reference sequence). The CDR3 has 13 residues.

This clonotype rates as medium-sized. The chain carries TRBV2 and TRBJ2-7; D is unclear. This CDR3 has 15 amino acids. The germline V gene has CDR1 SNHLY and CDR2 FYNNEI. V was clipped by 1 base and J by 5 bases, with 15 bases between them. CDR3 nucleotides: TGTGCCAGCAGTGAAGAAAGAATGCGATTCGACGAGCAGTACGTC. Translated: CASSEERMRFDEQYV.

This clonotype occurred many times. The V gene is TRBV3-1, the J gene TRBJ1-2, with no clear D. Germline assignment: CDR1 LGHDT and CDR2 YNNKEL (reference sequence). V was trimmed by 4 bases and J by 8 bases, leaving 11 bases between them. This CDR3 spans 12 amino acids. The CDR3 is CASSPTGGGYTF. DNA for the CDR3: TGTGCCAGCAGCCCCACGGGTGGAGGCTACACCTTC.

The gene calls are TRBV7-9 and TRBJ2-2; D gene ambiguous. The CDR3 is 12 amino acids. V lost 10 bases and J lost 5, with 11 bases in between. Germline CDR1 SEHNR, CDR2 FQNEAQ (reference sequence). The CDR3, as DNA: TGTGCCAACCATATAGGGACCGGGGAGCTGTTTTTT. This encodes CANHIGTGELFF.

CDR3 DNA sequence: TGTGCCATGAGCCCCGAGGGCCGGCACAATGAGCAGTTCTTC. Protein sequence: CAMSPEGRHNEQFF. The rearrangement uses TRBV5-6 and TRBJ2-1, with a tentative D call TRBD2 (5 bases). V lost 9 bases, J lost 5 bases, and 18 bases lay in between. CDR1 and CDR2 (germline): SGHDT, YYEEEE. The CDR3 consists of 14 residues.

The CDR3 region is CAKSFWTPFEQYF. CDR3 in DNA: TGTGCCAAGAGTTTTTGGACACCCTTTGAGCAGTACTTC. The gene calls are TRBV12-3 or TRBV12-4 and TRBJ2-7; maybe TRBD1 (5 bases). The CDR3 runs to 13 residues. V shed 10 bases and J shed 7 bases, with 20 bases lying between them.

This clonotype was seen at least ten times. The chain couples TRBV7-8 to TRBJ1-2, with D perhaps TRBD1 (5 bases). CDR1 and CDR2 (germline): SGHVS, FQNEAQ. Trimming pared 3 bases from V and 7 bases from J, leaving 24 bases between. The CDR3 length is 17 residues. The CDR3 sequence is CASSFVSVPGPRSGYTF. CDR3 DNA sequence: TGTGCCAGCAGCTTCGTCTCGGTACCGGGACCCAGGAGTGGCTACACCTTC. Combining the CDR3 with reference TRBV7-8 and TRBJ1-2 gives the whole variable domain GAGVSQSPRYKVAKRGQDVALRCDPISGHVSLFWYQQALGQGPEFLTYFQNEAQLDKSGLPSDRFFAERPEGSVSTLKIQRTQQEDSAVYLCASSFVSVPGPRSGYTFGSGTRLTVV.

This clonotype was recorded at least ten times. The rearrangement links TRBV15 to TRBJ2-1, with D tentatively TRBD2 (6 bases). The CDR3 is 14 amino acids. Trimming cost V 5 bases and J 1 base, with 9 bases left between them. Germline V gives CDR1 LNHNV, CDR2 YYDKDF (reference sequence). In DNA form, the CDR3 reads TGTGCCACCAGCGGGGACTCGTCCTACAATGAGCAGTTCTTC. Protein sequence: CATSGDSSYNEQFF.

This clonotype was seen ten or more times. Here the CDR3 DNA reads TGTGCCAGCTCATGGGGGCCCGCGACTACTGGAAACACCATATATTTT. Translation gives CASSWGPATTGNTIYF. The J gene is TRBJ1-3, the V gene TRBV7-9, with a possible D match to TRBD1 (6 bases). Germline values: CDR1 SEHNR, CDR2 FQNEAQ (reference sequence). The CDR3 totals 16 residues. Trimming shortened V by 8 bases and J by 2 bases, and 19 bases separated the two germline ends.

Many counts were recorded for this clonotype. The chain couples TRBV5-1 to TRBJ2-7, with TRBD1 matching over 8 bases. V was pared by 7 bases and J by 2 bases, with 5 bases of the junction left unmatched. Germline V lookup: CDR1 SGHRS, CDR2 YFSETQ. The CDR3 is 13 amino acids. The CDR3: CASGRQGTYEQYF. DNA for the CDR3: TGCGCCAGCGGCCGACAGGGGACCTACGAGCAGTACTTC.